The 11 T cell receptor beta chains listed next were all sequenced from one sample in a study of blood T cell repertoires in COVID-19. The table came from immunoSEQ multiplex PCR; TCRdb's copy has only in-frame clones and leaves some out. The sample consists of roughly 66,000 clones, more than 90% of them appearing once. Sequences were obtained from peripheral blood. The source is a human donor with active COVID-19. The donor label of this sample is uncertain.

This chain connects TRBV19 to TRBJ1-5, with 7 bases that match TRBD1. This CDR3 contains 14 residues. Germline V gene sequence: CDR1 LNHDA, CDR2 SQIVND (reference sequence). V lost 3 bases to trimming and J lost 8 bases; unmatched junction nucleotides: 7. The CDR3 DNA reads TGTGCCAGTAGTATCGGCAGGGGGAACGAGCCCCAGCATTTT. Encoded protein: CASSIGRGNEPQHF.

The chain couples TRBV2 to TRBJ1-5, with 7 positions matching TRBD1. Germline CDR1 is SNHLY and CDR2 is FYNNEI. The ends lost 3 bases at V and 7 bases at J; junction bases unmatched: 9. The CDR3 extends over 15 amino acids. The CDR3 protein is CASSDQTGVGQPQHF. The CDR3 coding sequence is TGTGCCAGCAGTGATCAAACAGGGGTCGGGCAGCCCCAGCATTTT.

The chain joins TRBV19 to TRBJ2-5, with D maybe TRBD1 (6 bases). This CDR3 is built from 12 residues. Between the trimmed V and J ends, which lost 4 bases and 4 bases, there was a span of 7 bases. Germline-derived CDR1 and CDR2 are LNHDA and SQIVND (reference sequence). DNA of the CDR3: TGTGCCAGTAGTAAGGACAGAGAGACCCAGTACTTC. Protein sequence: CASSKDRETQYF.

CDR3 sequence reads: CASSFRGRNSPLHF. In DNA, the CDR3 is TGTGCCAGCAGTTTCAGGGGCAGGAATTCACCCCTCCACTTT. V usage is TRBV28 and J usage is TRBJ1-6; D may be TRBD1 (6 bases). Germline V gene sequence: CDR1 MDHEN, CDR2 SYDVKM. Trimming cost V 3 bases and J 7 bases, with 10 bases left between them. The CDR3 totals 14 residues. Looking up the rest from reference TRBV28 and TRBJ1-6 gives the full variable domain: DVKVTQSSRYLVKRTGEKVFLECVQDMDHENMFWYRQDPGLGLRLIYFSYDVKMKEKGDIPEGYSVSREKKERFSLILESASTNQTSMYLCASSFRGRNSPLHFGNGTRLTVT.

The chain carries TRBV5-4 and TRBJ1-1; possible D gene TRBD1, 5 bases. In germline, CDR1 is SGHNT, CDR2 YYREEE (reference sequence). CDR3 length: 15 amino acids. Trimming pared 4 bases from V and 0 bases from J, leaving 13 bases between. Here the CDR3 reads CASSISTDLNTEAFF. CDR3 coding DNA: TGTGCCAGCAGCATATCGACAGATCTGAACACTGAAGCTTTCTTT.

V is TRBV24-1 and J is TRBJ2-1; 16 nucleotides align to TRBD2. With 3 bases clipped from V and 4 bases from J, the junction kept 8 bases outside the gene matches. This CDR3 contains 19 residues. Germline CDR1 is KGHDR and CDR2 is SFDVKD. In DNA form, the CDR3 reads TGTGCCACCAGTGATACGGGACTAGCGGGAGGGGGCCAGTACAATGAGCAGTTCTTC. It specifies CATSDTGLAGGGQYNEQFF.

This rearrangement joins TRBV19 to TRBJ1-5, with 8 bases that match TRBD1. CDR1 is LNHDA, CDR2 SQIVND, per germline (reference sequence). The CDR3 sequence is 15 residues long. After removal of 6 bases from V and 6 bases from J, the junction contained 10 bases not matched to a gene. The CDR3 nucleotides are TGTGCCAGTAGCCAGGACAGGGCAGGGGGTCAGCCCCAGCATTTT. Protein: CASSQDRAGGQPQHF.

The CDR3 sequence: CASAQAGYTEAFF. In nucleotides, the CDR3 is TGTGCTAGTGCCCAAGCGGGGTACACTGAAGCTTTCTTT. The chain joins TRBV12-5 to TRBJ1-1; D unclear. The V gene's germline CDR1 is LGHNT and CDR2 FRNRAP. The CDR3 covers 13 residues. The V end lost 7 bases, the J end lost 3 bases, and 12 bases lay between the germline ends.

The CDR3 region is CASSLTPSGGGGYGYTF. CDR3 nucleotide sequence: TGTGCCAGCAGCTTAACCCCTTCAGGGGGCGGTGGCTATGGCTACACCTTC. The V gene is TRBV7-2, the J gene TRBJ1-2; 8 bases line up with TRBD1. The CDR3 covers 17 residues. The germline CDR1 and CDR2 sequences are SGHTA and FQGNSA. With 2 bases clipped from V and 4 bases from J, the junction kept 12 bases outside the gene matches.

This rearrangement joins TRBV12-5 to TRBJ2-7; 10 positions agree with TRBD2. This CDR3 has 16 amino acids. CDR1 and CDR2 (germline): LGHNT, FRNRAP. V was pared by 7 bases and J by 0 bases, with 9 bases of the junction left unmatched. The DNA for the CDR3 is TGTGCTAGTGCCCCCAAACTAGCGGGATGCTCCTACGAGCAGTACTTC. Its translation is CASAPKLAGCSYEQYF. Full variable domain (rest looked up from reference TRBV12-5 and TRBJ2-7): DARVTQTPRHKVTEMGQEVTMRCQPILGHNTVFWYRQTMMQGLELLAYFRNRAPLDDSGMPKDRFSAEMPDATLATLKIQPSEPRDSAVYFCASAPKLAGCSYEQYFGPGTRLTVT.

The J gene is TRBJ2-5, the V gene TRBV4-2; TRBD2 aligns across 7 bases. The V gene's germline CDR1 is LGHNA and CDR2 YNFKEQ. V lost 3 bases, J lost 1 base, and 5 bases stayed unmatched. This CDR3 is built from 15 residues. The CDR3 region has the DNA TGTGCCAGCAGCCAGTCAGCGGGACTCCAAGAGACCCAGTACTTC. Protein sequence: CASSQSAGLQETQYF.